What follows are 17 T cell receptor beta chains derived from one specimen sequenced in a study of cytomegalovirus exposure and HLA in healthy donors. The PCR used 60 Vbeta and 13 Jbeta primers. Clones were sequenced by immunoSEQ multiplex PCR, and TCRdb holds only the in-frame ones, with some missing. The sample includes 200,000 or so clones, around four fifths of them seen just once. Sequencing was performed on PBMCs. The receptors derive from a young woman in good health and CMV-seronegative.

The genes are TRBV7-2 and TRBJ2-3; TRBD1 aligns across 9 bases. Germline V lookup: CDR1 SGHTA, CDR2 FQGNSA. With V trimmed by 4 bases and J by 2 bases, 4 bases remained unmatched. The CDR3 has 15 residues. This CDR3 is CASSSGQGPTDTQYF. The CDR3 coding sequence is TGTGCCAGCAGCTCAGGACAGGGGCCCACAGATACGCAGTATTTT.

This clone showed up just a few times. J is TRBJ1-2 and V is TRBV13; the match to TRBD1 covers 9 bases. The V segment lost 0 bases and the J segment 8 bases; nucleotides outside the gene matches: 7. In germline, CDR1 is PRHDT, CDR2 FYEKMQ (reference sequence). This CDR3 region has 15 residues. The CDR3 DNA is TGTGCCAGCAGCTTAGGCGGAACAGGGGGCAGGGGCTACACCTTC. Encoded protein: CASSLGGTGGRGYTF.

The chain carries TRBV7-8 and TRBJ1-5, with D possibly TRBD1 on 6 matching bases. Germline assignment: CDR1 SGHVS and CDR2 FQNEAQ. There are 15 residues in the CDR3. Between the trimmed V and J ends, which lost 4 bases and 4 bases, there was a span of 14 bases. The CDR3 nucleotides are TGTGCCAGCAGCTCCACGGACAGCAAGAATCAGCCCCAGCATTTT. This sequence encodes CASSSTDSKNQPQHF.

The table lists this clone with a few counts. The J gene is TRBJ1-1, the V gene TRBV5-1; D possibly corresponds to TRBD1 (5 bases). Trimming left V 4 bases short and J 11 bases short, with 21 bases between. This CDR3 comprises 14 residues. Germline assignment: CDR1 SGHRS and CDR2 YFSETQ. For the CDR3, the DNA is TGCGCCAGCAGCCCGAAGGTTCAGGGTCGAAATGCTTTCTTT. This gives the protein CASSPKVQGRNAFF.

This CDR3 reads CASTPRAGRMFF. CDR3 sequence (DNA): TGTGCCAGCACCCCCCGGGCAGGGAGGATGTTTTTT. The V gene is TRBV7-6, the J gene TRBJ2-2; possibly TRBD2 for D (6 bases). Germline V gene data show CDR1 as SGHVS and CDR2 as FNYEAQ. V was trimmed by 7 bases and J by 15 bases, leaving 18 bases between them. CDR3 length: 12 residues.

V gene TRBV15 combines with J gene TRBJ2-7; perhaps TRBD1 as D (7 bases). The CDR3 runs to 12 residues. CDR1 is LNHNV, CDR2 YYDKDF, per germline (reference sequence). The ends were cut back, 9 bases at V and 5 bases at J, with 14 bases in the middle. CDR3 protein: CATKTGRNEQYF. CDR3 DNA: TGTGCCACAAAGACAGGGAGGAACGAGCAGTACTTC.

This clone is a singleton in its sample. This sequence joins TRBV28 and TRBJ2-3; TRBD2 agrees at 16 bases. CDR3 size: 19 residues. The V segment lost 2 bases and the J segment 3 bases; nucleotides outside the gene matches: 8. CDR1 MDHEN and CDR2 SYDVKM come from the germline V gene. The CDR3 reads CASSLPGTSGRALTDTQYF. The CDR3 coding sequence is TGTGCCAGCAGTTTACCTGGGACTAGCGGGAGGGCCCTGACAGATACGCAGTATTTT. Together with reference TRBV28 and TRBJ2-3, the CDR3 gives the full variable domain: DVKVTQSSRYLVKRTGEKVFLECVQDMDHENMFWYRQDPGLGLRLIYFSYDVKMKEKGDIPEGYSVSREKKERFSLILESASTNQTSMYLCASSLPGTSGRALTDTQYFGPGTRLTVL.

The J gene is TRBJ2-3, the V gene TRBV4-1; D call uncertain. Germline V gene data show CDR1 as MGHRA and CDR2 as YSYEKL. The CDR3 is 15 residues long. V was cut by 6 bases and J by 5 bases, with 18 bases left in between. The CDR3 nucleotides read TGCGCCAGCAGTGAAAACATCCGGCCAGGAGATACGCAGTATTTT. It specifies CASSENIRPGDTQYF.

The chain is built from TRBV5-4 and TRBJ2-2; 8 bases map to TRBD2. This CDR3 is 16 amino acids long. Trimming took 1 base from V and 7 from J; bases not matched to a gene: 9. Looked up from germline, CDR1 is SGHNT and CDR2 is YYREEE (reference sequence). The CDR3 here is CASSLSAGGIVGELFF. The DNA for the CDR3 is TGTGCCAGCAGCTTGTCGGCGGGAGGAATCGTCGGGGAGCTGTTTTTT.

The V gene is TRBV5-6, the J gene TRBJ1-2; weak D call: TRBD1 (6 bases). Germline V lookup: CDR1 SGHDT, CDR2 YYEEEE. With 4 bases removed from V and 1 base from J, the gap between germline ends came to 8 bases. CDR3 length: 13 amino acids. In DNA, the CDR3 is TGTGCCAGCAGCCCACAGGGTAACTATGGCTACACCTTC. Translated, it gives CASSPQGNYGYTF. Combining the CDR3 with reference TRBV5-6 and TRBJ1-2 gives the whole variable domain DAGVTQSPTHLIKTRGQQVTLRCSPKSGHDTVSWYQQALGQGPQFIFQYYEEEERQRGNFPDRFSGHQFPNYSSELNVNALLLGDSALYLCASSPQGNYGYTFGSGTRLTVV.

This clone showed up just once. V usage is TRBV10-3 and J usage is TRBJ2-7; TRBD1 aligns across 9 bases. This CDR3 has 14 residues. The germline V gene has CDR1 ENHRY and CDR2 SYGVKD. Trimming removed 7 bases from V and 3 bases from J; junction bases left unmatched: 7. The CDR3 coding sequence is TGTGCCATCATGAACGACAGGGGGAGCTACGAGCAGTACTTC. It specifies CAIMNDRGSYEQYF.

The gene calls are TRBV28 and TRBJ1-1; no clear D. This CDR3 has 13 residues. Trimming stripped 6 bases from V and 1 base from J, with 9 bases between. Germline V gene data show CDR1 as MDHEN and CDR2 as SYDVKM. In DNA, the CDR3 is TGTGCCAGCAGATTCACAGCGAACACTGAAGCTTTCTTT. Protein sequence: CASRFTANTEAFF.

CDR3 sequence reads: CASSARSGNSYEQYF. CDR3 nucleotide sequence: TGTGCCAGCAGTGCCCGCTCCGGGAACTCCTACGAGCAGTACTTC. The chain joins TRBV25-1 to TRBJ2-7; a weak D match, TRBD2 (5 bases). CDR1 and CDR2 (germline): MGHDK, SYGVNS. Trimming took off 4 bases at V and 0 bases at J, with 13 bases between the two ends. The CDR3 runs to 15 residues.

The chain links TRBV25-1 to TRBJ2-3, with 9 bases matching TRBD1. The CDR3 sequence is 16 residues long. J was trimmed by 4 bases and V by 3 bases; bases with no gene match: 8. Germline V gene data show CDR1 as MGHDK and CDR2 as SYGVNS. The CDR3 coding sequence is TGTGCCAGCAGTGAGCTGGGACAGGGAGACCCAGATACGCAGTATTTT. Its translation is CASSELGQGDPDTQYF.

The chain is built from TRBV5-1 and TRBJ2-2; D is perhaps TRBD2 (5 bases). This CDR3 has 15 amino acids. V was cut by 2 bases and J by 0 bases, with 8 bases left in between. Germline V gene sequence: CDR1 SGHRS, CDR2 YFSETQ. The CDR3 here is CASSFPSTNTGELFF. The CDR3 DNA sequence: TGCGCCAGCAGCTTTCCTAGCACGAACACCGGGGAGCTGTTTTTT. Looking up the rest from reference TRBV5-1 and TRBJ2-2 gives the full variable domain: KAGVTQTPRYLIKTRGQQVTLSCSPISGHRSVSWYQQTPGQGLQFLFEYFSETQRNKGNFPGRFSGRQFSNSRSEMNVSTLELGDSALYLCASSFPSTNTGELFFGEGSRLTVL.

The J gene is TRBJ2-5, the V gene TRBV9; a possible D gene is TRBD2 (5 bases). Germline V CDR1 and CDR2: SGDLS, YYNGEE. V lost 3 bases and J lost 0, with 21 bases in between. The CDR3 sequence is 18 residues long. CDR3 protein: CASSDGPTLDGNQETQYF. The CDR3 nucleotides read TGTGCCAGCAGCGACGGGCCCACCCTAGACGGGAACCAAGAGACCCAGTACTTC.

The sample holds a few counts of this clone. The V call is TRBV7-8, the J call TRBJ1-5; perhaps TRBD1 as D (6 bases). The CDR3 consists of 15 residues. Germline V gene lookup returns CDR1 SGHVS and CDR2 FQNEAQ. V gave up 2 bases and J gave up 10 bases, with 18 bases separating them. The CDR3 region has the DNA TGTGCCAGCAGCTTAACTGACAGGAGTATTATCCCCCAGCATTTT. Its protein product is CASSLTDRSIIPQHF.